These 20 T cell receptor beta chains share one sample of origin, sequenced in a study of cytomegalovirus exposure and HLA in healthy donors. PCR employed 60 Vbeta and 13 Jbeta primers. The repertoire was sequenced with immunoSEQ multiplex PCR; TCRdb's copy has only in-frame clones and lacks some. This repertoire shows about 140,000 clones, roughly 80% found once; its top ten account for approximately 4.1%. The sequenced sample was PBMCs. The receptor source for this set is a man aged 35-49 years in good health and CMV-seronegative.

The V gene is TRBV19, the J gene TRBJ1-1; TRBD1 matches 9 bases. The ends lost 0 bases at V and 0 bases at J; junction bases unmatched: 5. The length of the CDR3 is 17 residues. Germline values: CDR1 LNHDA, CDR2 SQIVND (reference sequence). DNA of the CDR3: TGTGCCAGTAGTATAGAGGGACAGGGCCTCATGAACACTGAAGCTTTCTTT. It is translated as CASSIEGQGLMNTEAFF.

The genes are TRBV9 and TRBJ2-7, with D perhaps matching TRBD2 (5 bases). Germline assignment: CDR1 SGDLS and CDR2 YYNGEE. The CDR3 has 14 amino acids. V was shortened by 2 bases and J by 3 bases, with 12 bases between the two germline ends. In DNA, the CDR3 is TGTGCCAGCAGCGTCTCAGCGGCAGACTACGAGCAGTACTTC. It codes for CASSVSAADYEQYF.

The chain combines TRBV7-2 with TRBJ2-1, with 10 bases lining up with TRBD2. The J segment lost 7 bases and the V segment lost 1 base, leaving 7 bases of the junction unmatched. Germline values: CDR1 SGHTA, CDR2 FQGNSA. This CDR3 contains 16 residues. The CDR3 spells CASSLGLAGVENEQFF. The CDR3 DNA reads TGTGCCAGCAGCTTAGGTCTAGCGGGGGTCGAAAATGAGCAGTTCTTC.

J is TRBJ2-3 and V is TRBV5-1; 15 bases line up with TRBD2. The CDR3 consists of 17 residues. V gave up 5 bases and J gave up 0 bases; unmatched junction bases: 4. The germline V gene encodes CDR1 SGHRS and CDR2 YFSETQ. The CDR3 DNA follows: TGCGCCAGCAGTGGACTAGCGGGGGGGCTGAGCACAGATACGCAGTATTTT. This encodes CASSGLAGGLSTDTQYF.

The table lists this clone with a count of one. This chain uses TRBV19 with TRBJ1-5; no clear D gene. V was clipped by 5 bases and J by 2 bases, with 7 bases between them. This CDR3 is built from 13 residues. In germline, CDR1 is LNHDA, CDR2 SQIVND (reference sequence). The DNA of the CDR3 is TGTGCCAGTAGTCGGGGAGGCAATCAGCCCCAGCATTTT. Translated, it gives CASSRGGNQPQHF.

The CDR3 sequence is CASSESKPRGKNIQYF. The CDR3 nucleotides read TGTGCCAGCAGTGAAAGCAAGCCCCGAGGCAAAAACATTCAGTACTTC. This sequence joins TRBV2 and TRBJ2-4; no clear D gene. The germline V gene has CDR1 SNHLY and CDR2 FYNNEI. The germline V and J ends were trimmed by 2 bases and 3 bases, with 14 bases remaining between them. CDR3 length: 16 amino acids. Based on the CDR3 plus reference TRBV2 and TRBJ2-4, the full variable domain is EPEVTQTPSHQVTQMGQEVILRCVPISNHLYFYWYRQILGQKVEFLVSFYNNEISEKSEIFDDQFSVERPDGSNFTLKIRSTKLEDSAMYFCASSESKPRGKNIQYFGAGTRLSVL.

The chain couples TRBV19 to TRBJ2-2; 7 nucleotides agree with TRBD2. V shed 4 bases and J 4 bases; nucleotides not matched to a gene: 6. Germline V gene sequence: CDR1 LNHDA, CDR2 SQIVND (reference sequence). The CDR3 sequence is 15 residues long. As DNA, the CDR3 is TGTGCCAGTAGTAGGGGCGGGGGTACCACCGGGGAGCTGTTTTTT. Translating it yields CASSRGGGTTGELFF.

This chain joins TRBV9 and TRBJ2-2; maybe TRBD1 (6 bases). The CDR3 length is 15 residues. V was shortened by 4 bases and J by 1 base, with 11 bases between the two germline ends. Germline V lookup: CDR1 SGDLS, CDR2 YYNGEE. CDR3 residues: CASSPQGQNTGELFF. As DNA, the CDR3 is TGTGCCAGCAGCCCCCAGGGACAGAACACCGGGGAGCTGTTTTTT.

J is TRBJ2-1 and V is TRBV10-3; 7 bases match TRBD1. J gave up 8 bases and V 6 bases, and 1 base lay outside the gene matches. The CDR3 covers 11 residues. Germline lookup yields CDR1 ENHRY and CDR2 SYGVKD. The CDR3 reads CAISDRDEQFF. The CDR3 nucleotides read TGTGCCATCAGCGACAGGGATGAGCAGTTCTTC.

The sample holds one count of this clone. The CDR3 bases are TGTGCCAGCAGTGGCAGGGCCAAAAACATTCAGTACTTC. This encodes CASSGRAKNIQYF. J is TRBJ2-4 and V is TRBV2, with no clear D. The CDR3 has 13 amino acids. Germline values: CDR1 SNHLY, CDR2 FYNNEI. V lost 4 bases to trimming and J lost 1 base, with 5 bases between them. Supplemented by reference TRBV2 and TRBJ2-4, the full variable domain reads EPEVTQTPSHQVTQMGQEVILRCVPISNHLYFYWYRQILGQKVEFLVSFYNNEISEKSEIFDDQFSVERPDGSNFTLKIRSTKLEDSAMYFCASSGRAKNIQYFGAGTRLSVL.

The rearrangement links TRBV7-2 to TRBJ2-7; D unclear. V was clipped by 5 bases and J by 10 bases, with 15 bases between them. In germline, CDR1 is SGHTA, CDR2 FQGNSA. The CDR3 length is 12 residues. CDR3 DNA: TGTGCCAGCAGCCTGAGCTATTCCTCCCAGTACTTC. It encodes CASSLSYSSQYF. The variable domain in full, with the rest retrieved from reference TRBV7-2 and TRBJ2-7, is GAGVSQSPSNKVTEKGKDVELRCDPISGHTALYWYRQSLGQGLEFLIYFQGNSAPDKSGLPSDRFSAERTGGSVSTLTIQRTQQEDSAVYLCASSLSYSSQYFGPGTRLTVT.

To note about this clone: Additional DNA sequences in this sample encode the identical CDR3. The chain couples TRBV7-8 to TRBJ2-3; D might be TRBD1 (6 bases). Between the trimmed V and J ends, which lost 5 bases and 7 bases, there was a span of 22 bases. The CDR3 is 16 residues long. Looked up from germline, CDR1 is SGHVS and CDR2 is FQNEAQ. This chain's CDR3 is CASSPLGRGGLNTQYF. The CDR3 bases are TGTGCCAGCAGCCCCCTAGGGCGTGGGGGCTTGAATACGCAGTATTTT.

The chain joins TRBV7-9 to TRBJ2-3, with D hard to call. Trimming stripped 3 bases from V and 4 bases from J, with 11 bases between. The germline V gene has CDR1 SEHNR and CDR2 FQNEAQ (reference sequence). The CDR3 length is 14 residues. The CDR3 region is CASSLGLNADTQYF. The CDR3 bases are TGTGCCAGCAGCTTGGGCTTAAACGCAGATACGCAGTATTTT.

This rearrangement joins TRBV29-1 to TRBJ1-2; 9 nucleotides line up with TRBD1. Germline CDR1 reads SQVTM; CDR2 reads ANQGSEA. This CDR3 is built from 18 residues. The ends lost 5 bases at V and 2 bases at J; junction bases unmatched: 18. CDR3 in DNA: TGCAGCGTTACGATAAAAAGCAAACAGGGGGCTGGCAACTATGGCTACACCTTC. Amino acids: CSVTIKSKQGAGNYGYTF.

The CDR3 nucleotides read TGTGCCAGCAGCTTACGGCCTGGGGGACAGGGGGTTGAGAACACTGAAGCTTTCTTT. Its translation: CASSLRPGGQGVENTEAFF. The chain combines TRBV7-3 with TRBJ1-1, with 11 bases lining up with TRBD1. V lost 2 bases, J lost 1 base, and 12 bases stayed unmatched. CDR3 length: 19 amino acids. Per the germline V gene, CDR1 is SGHTA and CDR2 is FQGTGA.

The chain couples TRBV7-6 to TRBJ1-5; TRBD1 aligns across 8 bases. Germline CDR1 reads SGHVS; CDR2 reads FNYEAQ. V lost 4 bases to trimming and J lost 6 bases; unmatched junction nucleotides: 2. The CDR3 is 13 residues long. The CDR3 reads CASSSGQGQPQHF. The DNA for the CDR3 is TGTGCCAGCAGCTCAGGACAGGGTCAGCCCCAGCATTTT.

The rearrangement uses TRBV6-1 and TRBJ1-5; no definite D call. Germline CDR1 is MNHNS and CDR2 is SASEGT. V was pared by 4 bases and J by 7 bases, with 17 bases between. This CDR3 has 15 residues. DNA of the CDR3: TGTGCCAGCAGTGGGGAGAGGACCCTAAGCCAGCCCCAGCATTTT. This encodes CASSGERTLSQPQHF.

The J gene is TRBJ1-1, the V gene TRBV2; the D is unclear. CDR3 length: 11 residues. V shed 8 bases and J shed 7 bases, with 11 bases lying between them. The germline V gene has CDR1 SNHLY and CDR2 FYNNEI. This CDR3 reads CASRLQFEAFF. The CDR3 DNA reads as TGTGCCAGCCGGCTACAGTTTGAAGCTTTCTTT.

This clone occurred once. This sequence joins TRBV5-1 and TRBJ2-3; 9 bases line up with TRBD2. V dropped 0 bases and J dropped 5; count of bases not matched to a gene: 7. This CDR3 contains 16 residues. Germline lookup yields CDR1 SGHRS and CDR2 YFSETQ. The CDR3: CASSLVSGGVVDTQYF. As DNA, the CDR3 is TGCGCCAGCAGCTTGGTTAGCGGGGGTGTGGTAGATACGCAGTATTTT.

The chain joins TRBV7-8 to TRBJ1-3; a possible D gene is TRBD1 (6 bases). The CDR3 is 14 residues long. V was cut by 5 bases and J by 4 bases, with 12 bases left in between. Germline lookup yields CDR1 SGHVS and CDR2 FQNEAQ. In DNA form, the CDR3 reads TGTGCCAGCAGCCTCCTAGGACAGGGAAACACCATATATTTT. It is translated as CASSLLGQGNTIYF.